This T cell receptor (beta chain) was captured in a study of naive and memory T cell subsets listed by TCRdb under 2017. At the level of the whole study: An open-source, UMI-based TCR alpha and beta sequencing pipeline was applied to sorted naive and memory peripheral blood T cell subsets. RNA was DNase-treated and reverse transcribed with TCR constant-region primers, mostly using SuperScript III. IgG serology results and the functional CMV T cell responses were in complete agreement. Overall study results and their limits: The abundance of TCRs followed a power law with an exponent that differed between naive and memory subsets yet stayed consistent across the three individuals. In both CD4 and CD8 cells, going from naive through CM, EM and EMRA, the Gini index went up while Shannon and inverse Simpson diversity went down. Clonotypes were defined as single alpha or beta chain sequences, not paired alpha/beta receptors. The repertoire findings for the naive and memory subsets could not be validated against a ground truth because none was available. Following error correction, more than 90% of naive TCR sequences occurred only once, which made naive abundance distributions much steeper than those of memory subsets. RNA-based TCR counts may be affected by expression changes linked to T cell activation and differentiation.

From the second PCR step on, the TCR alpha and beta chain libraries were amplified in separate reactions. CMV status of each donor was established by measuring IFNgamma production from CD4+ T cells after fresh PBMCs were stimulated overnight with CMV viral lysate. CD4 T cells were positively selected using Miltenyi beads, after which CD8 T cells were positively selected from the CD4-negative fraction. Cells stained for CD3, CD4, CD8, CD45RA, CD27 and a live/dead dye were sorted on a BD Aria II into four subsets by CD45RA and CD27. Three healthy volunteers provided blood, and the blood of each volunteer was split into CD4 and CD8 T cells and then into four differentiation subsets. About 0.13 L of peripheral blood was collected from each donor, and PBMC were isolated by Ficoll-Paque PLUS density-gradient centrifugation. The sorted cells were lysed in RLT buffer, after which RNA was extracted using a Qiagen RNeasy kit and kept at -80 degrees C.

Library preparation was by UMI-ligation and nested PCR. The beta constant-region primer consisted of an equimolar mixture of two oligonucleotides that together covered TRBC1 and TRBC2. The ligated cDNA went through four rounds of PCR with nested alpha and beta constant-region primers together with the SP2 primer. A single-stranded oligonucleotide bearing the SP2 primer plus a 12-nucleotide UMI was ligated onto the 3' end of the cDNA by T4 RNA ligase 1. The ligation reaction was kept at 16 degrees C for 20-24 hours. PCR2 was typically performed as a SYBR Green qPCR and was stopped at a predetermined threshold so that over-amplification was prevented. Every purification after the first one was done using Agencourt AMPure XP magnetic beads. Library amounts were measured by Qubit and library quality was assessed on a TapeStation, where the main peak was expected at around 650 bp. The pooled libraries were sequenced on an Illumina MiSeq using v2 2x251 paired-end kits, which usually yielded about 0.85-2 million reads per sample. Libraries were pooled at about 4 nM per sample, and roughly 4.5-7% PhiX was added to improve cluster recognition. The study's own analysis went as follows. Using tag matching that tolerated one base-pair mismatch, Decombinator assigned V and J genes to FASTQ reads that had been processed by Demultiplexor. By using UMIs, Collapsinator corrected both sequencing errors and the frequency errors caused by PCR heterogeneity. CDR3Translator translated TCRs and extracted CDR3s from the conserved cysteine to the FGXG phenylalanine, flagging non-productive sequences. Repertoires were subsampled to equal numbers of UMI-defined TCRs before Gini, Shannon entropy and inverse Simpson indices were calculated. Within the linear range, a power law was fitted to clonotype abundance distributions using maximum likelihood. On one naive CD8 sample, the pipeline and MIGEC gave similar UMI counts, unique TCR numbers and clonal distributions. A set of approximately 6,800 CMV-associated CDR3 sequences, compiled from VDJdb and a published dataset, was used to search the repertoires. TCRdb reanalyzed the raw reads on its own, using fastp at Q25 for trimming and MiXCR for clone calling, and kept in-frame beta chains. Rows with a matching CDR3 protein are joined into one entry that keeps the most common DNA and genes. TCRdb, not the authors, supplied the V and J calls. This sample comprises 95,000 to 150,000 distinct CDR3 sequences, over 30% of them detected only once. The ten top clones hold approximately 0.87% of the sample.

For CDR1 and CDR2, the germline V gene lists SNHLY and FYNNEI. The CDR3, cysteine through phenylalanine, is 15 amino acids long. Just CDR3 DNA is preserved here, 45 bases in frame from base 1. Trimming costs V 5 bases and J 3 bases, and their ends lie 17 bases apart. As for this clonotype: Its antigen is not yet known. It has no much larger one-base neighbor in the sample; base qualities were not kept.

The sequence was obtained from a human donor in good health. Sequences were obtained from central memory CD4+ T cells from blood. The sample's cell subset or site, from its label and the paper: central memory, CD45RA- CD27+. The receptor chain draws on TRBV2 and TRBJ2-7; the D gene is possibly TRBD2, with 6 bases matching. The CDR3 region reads CASSRRVALVYEQYF. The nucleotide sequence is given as TGTGCCAGCAGTCGGAGGGTTGCCCTAGTCTACGAGCAGTACTTC.